Listed below are T cell receptor beta chains from one sample, sequenced in a study of blood T cell repertoires in COVID-19. TCRdb's table, derived via immunoSEQ multiplex PCR, lists solely in-frame clones and lacks some. The sample has a few hundred thousand clones, approximately 90% seen once. Sequenced material: PBMCs or T cells enriched from blood (not recorded which). These receptors were obtained from a woman between 40 and 50 years old who had recovered from COVID-19. Both conserved end residues are part of each CDR3. A D gene is named only where the DNA matches it firmly. Expanded clones get a size class; other rows say once, few or many, or leave the size out.

15	TRBV4-1	NA	TRBJ2-3	NA	CASSLRRTSTDTQYF	TGCGCCAGCAGTCTCAGGCGCACCTCTACAGATACGCAGTATTTT
17	TRBV4-1	NA	TRBJ2-1	NA	CASSQGAWRSSYNEQFF	TGCGCCAGCAGCCAAGGGGCGTGGAGGAGCTCCTACAATGAGCAGTTCTTC
17	TRBV11-2	NA	TRBJ2-4	NA	CASSLDSARARIGIQYF	TGTGCCAGCAGCTTAGATAGTGCCAGGGCCCGGATTGGCATTCAGTACTTC
12	TRBV29-1	NA	TRBJ2-7	NA	CSVTSGLYEQYF	TGCAGCGTTACGAGCGGACTCTACGAGCAGTACTTC
14	TRBV9	few	TRBJ1-3	NA	CASSASSDMNTIYF	TGTGCCAGCAGCGCCTCCAGTGATATGAACACCATATATTTT
11	TRBV12-3/TRBV12-4	NA	TRBJ1-2	NA	CASSPGWGYTF	TGTGCCAGCAGTCCGGGTTGGGGCTACACCTTC
12	TRBV25-1	NA	TRBJ2-1	TRBD2	CASRGGSNEQFF	TGTGCCAGTAGGGGCGGGAGTAATGAGCAGTTCTTC
13	TRBV24-1	NA	TRBJ1-2	NA	CATSDLNFYGYTF	TGTGCCACCAGTGATTTGAACTTCTATGGCTACACCTTC
13	TRBV27	NA	TRBJ1-5	NA	CASRQGRHQPQHF	TGTGCCAGCAGGCAGGGGCGACATCAGCCCCAGCATTTT
15	TRBV5-4	NA	TRBJ1-1	NA	CASSAPTGGNTEAFF	TGTGCCAGCAGCGCCCCTACGGGGGGTAACACTGAAGCTTTCTTT
12	TRBV2	NA	TRBJ2-7	NA	CASTLDGYEQYF	TGTGCCAGCACCCTCGACGGGTACGAGCAGTACTTC
15	TRBV14	NA	TRBJ1-1	TRBD1	CASSRARDRNTEAFF	TGTGCCAGCAGCCGGGCCAGGGACAGGAACACTGAAGCTTTCTTT
19	TRBV14	once	TRBJ2-2	TRBD1	CASSRRLTGTGEVTGELFF	TGTGCCAGCAGCCGGCGACTTACCGGGACAGGGGAAGTGACCGGGGAGCTGTTTTTT
18	TRBV24-1	NA	TRBJ1-1	NA	CATSVVQGPTPLNTEAFF	TGTGCCACCAGTGTGGTCCAGGGCCCGACCCCACTGAACACTGAAGCTTTCTTT
18	TRBV11-2	NA	TRBJ2-1	TRBD2	CASSLHHLQREGSNEQFF	TGTGCCAGCAGCTTACACCATCTCCAGCGGGAGGGCAGCAATGAGCAGTTCTTC